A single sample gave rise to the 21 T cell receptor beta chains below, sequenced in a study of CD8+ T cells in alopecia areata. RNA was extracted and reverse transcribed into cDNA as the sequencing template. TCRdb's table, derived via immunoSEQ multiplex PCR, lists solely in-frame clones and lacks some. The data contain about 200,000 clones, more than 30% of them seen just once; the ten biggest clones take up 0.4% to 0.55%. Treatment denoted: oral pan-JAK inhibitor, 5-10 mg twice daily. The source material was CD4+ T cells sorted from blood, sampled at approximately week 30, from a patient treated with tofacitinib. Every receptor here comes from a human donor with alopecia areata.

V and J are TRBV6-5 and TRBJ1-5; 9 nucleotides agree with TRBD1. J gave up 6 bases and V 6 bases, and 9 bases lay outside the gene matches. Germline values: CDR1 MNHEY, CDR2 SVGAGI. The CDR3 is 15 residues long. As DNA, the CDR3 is TGTGCCAGCAGCCCCCAGGGACAGGGCACTCAGCCCCAGCATTTT. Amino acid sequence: CASSPQGQGTQPQHF.

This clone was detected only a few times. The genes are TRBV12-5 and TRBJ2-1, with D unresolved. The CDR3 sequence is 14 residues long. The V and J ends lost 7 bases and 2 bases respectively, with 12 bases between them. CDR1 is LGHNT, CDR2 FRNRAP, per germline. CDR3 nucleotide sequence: TGTGCTAGTGTCCCATCATCTCCCTACAATGAGCAGTTCTTC. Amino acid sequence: CASVPSSPYNEQFF. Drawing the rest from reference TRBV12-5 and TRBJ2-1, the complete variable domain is DARVTQTPRHKVTEMGQEVTMRCQPILGHNTVFWYRQTMMQGLELLAYFRNRAPLDDSGMPKDRFSAEMPDATLATLKIQPSEPRDSAVYFCASVPSSPYNEQFFGPGTRLTVL.

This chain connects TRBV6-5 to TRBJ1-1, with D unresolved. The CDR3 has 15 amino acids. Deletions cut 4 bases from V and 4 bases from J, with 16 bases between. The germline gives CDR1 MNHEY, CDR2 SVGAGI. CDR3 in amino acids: CASSWAVKRTTEAFF. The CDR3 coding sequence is TGTGCCAGCAGTTGGGCGGTCAAGAGGACCACTGAAGCTTTCTTT.

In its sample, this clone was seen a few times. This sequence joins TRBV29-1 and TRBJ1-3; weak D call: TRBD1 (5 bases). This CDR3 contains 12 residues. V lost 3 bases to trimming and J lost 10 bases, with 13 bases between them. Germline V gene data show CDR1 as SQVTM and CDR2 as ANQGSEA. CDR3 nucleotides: TGCAGCGTTGACGGGGGGGAGAGAACCATATATTTT. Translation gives CSVDGGERTIYF.

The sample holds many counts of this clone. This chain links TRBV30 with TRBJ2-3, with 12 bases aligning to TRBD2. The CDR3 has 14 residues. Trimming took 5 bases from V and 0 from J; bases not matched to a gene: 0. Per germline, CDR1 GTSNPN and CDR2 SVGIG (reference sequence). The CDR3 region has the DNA TGTGCCTGGCTAGCGGGAGGGAGCACAGATACGCAGTATTTT. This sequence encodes CAWLAGGSTDTQYF.

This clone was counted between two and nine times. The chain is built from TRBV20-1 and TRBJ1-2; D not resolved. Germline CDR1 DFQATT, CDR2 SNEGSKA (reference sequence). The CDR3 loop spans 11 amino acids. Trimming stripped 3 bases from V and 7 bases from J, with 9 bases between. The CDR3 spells CSASRAVGYTF. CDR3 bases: TGCAGTGCTAGTCGAGCGGTTGGCTACACCTTC.

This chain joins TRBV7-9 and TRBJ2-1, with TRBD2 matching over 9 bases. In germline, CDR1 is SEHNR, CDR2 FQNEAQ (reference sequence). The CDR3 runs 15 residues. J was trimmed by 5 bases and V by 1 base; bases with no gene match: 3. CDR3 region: CASSLDPSGNNEQFF. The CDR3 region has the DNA TGTGCCAGCAGCTTAGACCCTAGCGGGAACAATGAGCAGTTCTTC.

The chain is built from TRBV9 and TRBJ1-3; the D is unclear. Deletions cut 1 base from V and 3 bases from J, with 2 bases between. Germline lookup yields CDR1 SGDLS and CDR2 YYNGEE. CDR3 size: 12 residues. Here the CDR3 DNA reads TGTGCCAGCAGCGTAAATGGAAACACCATATATTTT. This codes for CASSVNGNTIYF. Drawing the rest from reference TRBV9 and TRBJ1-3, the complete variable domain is DSGVTQTPKHLITATGQRVTLRCSPRSGDLSVYWYQQSLDQGLQFLIQYYNGEERAKGNILERFSAQQFPDLHSELNLSSLELGDSALYFCASSVNGNTIYFGEGSWLTVV.

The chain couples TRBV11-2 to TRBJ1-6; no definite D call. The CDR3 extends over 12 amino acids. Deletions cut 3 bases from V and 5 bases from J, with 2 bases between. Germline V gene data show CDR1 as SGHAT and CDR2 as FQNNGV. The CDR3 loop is CASSLDNSPLHF. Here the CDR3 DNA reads TGTGCCAGCAGCTTGGATAATTCACCCCTCCACTTT.

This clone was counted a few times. The CDR3 nucleotides are TGCGCCAGCAGCTTGGACATTCGCGAGCAGTACTTC. Amino acid sequence: CASSLDIREQYF. The V gene is TRBV5-1, the J gene TRBJ2-7; D gene uncertain. This CDR3 comprises 12 residues. Trimming shortened V by 0 bases and J by 6 bases, and 7 bases separated the two germline ends. Germline CDR1 is SGHRS and CDR2 is YFSETQ.

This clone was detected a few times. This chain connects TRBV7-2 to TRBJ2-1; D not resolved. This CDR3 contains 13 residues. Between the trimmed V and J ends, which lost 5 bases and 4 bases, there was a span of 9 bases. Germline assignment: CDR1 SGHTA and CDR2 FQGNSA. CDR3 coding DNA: TGTGCCAGCAGCAGCTACCTTTACAATGAGCAGTTCTTC. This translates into CASSSYLYNEQFF.

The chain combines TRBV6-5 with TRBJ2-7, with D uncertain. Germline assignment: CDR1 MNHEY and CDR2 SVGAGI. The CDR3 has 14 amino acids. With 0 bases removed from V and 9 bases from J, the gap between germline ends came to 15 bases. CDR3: CASSYSPGLEAQYF. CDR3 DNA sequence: TGTGCCAGCAGTTACTCTCCGGGCCTCGAGGCGCAGTACTTC.

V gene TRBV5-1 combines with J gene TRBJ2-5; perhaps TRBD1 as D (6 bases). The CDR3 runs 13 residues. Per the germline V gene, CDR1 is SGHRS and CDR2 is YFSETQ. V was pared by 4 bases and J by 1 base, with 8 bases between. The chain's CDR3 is CASSGTLQETQYF. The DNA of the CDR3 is TGCGCCAGCAGCGGGACACTCCAAGAGACCCAGTACTTC.

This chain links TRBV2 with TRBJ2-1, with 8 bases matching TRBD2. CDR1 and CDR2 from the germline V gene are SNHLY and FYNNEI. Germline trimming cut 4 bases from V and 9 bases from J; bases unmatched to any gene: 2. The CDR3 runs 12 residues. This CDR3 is CASSGAGVEQFF. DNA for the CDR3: TGTGCCAGCAGTGGAGCGGGAGTTGAGCAGTTCTTC. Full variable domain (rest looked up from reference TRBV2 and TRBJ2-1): EPEVTQTPSHQVTQMGQEVILRCVPISNHLYFYWYRQILGQKVEFLVSFYNNEISEKSEIFDDQFSVERPDGSNFTLKIRSTKLEDSAMYFCASSGAGVEQFFGPGTRLTVL.

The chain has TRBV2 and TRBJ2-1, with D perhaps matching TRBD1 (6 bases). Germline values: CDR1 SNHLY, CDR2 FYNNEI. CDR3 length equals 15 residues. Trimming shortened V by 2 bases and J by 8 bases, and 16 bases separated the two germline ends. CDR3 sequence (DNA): TGTGCCAGCAGTGAAATCGGAGGACAGAACTATGAGCAGTTCTTC. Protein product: CASSEIGGQNYEQFF.

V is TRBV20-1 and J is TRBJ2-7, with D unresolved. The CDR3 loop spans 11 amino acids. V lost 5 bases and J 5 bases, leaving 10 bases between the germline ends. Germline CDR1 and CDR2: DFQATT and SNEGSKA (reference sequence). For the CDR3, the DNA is TGCAGTGCTGACTCGAGCCACGAGCAGTACTTC. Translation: CSADSSHEQYF.

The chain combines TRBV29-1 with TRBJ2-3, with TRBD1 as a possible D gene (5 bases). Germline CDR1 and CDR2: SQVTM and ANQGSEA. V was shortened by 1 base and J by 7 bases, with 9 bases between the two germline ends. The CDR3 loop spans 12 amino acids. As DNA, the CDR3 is TGCAGCGTTGAAGGGGGCACCTATACGCAGTATTTT. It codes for CSVEGGTYTQYF.

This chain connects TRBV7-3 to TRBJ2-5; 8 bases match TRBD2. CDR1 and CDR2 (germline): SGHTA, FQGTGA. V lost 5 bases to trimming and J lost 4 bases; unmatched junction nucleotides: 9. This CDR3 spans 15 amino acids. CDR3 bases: TGTGCCAGCAGCCTGGGGACTAGTAGGGGAGAGACCCAGTACTTC. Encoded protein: CASSLGTSRGETQYF.

This CDR3 is CATSRAGTVNTGELFF. The DNA of the CDR3 is TGTGCCACCAGCAGAGCCGGGACGGTGAACACCGGGGAGCTGTTTTTT. The gene calls are TRBV15 and TRBJ2-2; D is possibly TRBD1 or TRBD2 (5 bases each). Trimming took 1 base from V and 1 from J, leaving 10 bases between them. This CDR3 spans 16 amino acids. Germline V gives CDR1 LNHNV, CDR2 YYDKDF (reference sequence).

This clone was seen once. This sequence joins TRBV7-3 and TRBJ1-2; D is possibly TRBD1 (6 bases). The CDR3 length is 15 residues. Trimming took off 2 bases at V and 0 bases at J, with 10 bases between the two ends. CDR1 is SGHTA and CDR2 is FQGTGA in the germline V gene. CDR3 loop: CASSLGGAANYGYTF. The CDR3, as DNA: TGTGCCAGCAGCTTAGGGGGCGCAGCTAACTATGGCTACACCTTC.

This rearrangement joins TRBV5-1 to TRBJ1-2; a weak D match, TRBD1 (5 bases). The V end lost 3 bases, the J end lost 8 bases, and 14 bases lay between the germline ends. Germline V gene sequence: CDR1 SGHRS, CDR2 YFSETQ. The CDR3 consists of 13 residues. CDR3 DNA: TGCGCCAGCAGCTCACTTCAGGGTGAGGGCTACACCTTC. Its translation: CASSSLQGEGYTF.